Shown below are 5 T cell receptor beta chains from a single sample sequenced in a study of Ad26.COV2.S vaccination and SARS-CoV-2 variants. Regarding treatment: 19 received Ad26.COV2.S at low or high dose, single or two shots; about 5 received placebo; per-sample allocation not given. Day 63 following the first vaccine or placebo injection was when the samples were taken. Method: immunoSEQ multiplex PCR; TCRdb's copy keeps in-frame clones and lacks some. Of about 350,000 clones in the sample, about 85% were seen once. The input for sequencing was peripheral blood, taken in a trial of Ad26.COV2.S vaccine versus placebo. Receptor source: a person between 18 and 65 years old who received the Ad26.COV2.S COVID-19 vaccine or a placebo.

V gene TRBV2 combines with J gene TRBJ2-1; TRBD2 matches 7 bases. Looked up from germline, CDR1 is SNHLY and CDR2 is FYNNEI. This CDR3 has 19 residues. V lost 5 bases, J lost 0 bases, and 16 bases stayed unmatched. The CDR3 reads CASSLDPTEPSGSYNEQFF. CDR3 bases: TGTGCCAGCAGTCTTGACCCGACAGAGCCTAGCGGCTCCTACAATGAGCAGTTCTTC.

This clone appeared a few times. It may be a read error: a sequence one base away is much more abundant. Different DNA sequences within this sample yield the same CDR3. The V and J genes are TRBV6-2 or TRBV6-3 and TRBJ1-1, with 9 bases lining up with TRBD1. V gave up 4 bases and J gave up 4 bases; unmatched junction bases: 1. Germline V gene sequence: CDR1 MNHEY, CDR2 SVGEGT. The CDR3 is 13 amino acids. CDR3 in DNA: TGTGCCAGCAGTTGGACAGGGGTCACTGAAGCTTTCTTT. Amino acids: CASSWTGVTEAFF.

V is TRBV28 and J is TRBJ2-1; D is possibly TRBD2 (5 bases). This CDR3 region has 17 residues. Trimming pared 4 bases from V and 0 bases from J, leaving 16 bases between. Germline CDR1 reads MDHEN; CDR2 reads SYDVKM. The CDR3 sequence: CASSSLDYTSSYNEQFF. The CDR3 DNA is TGTGCCAGCAGTTCTTTAGACTACACTAGCTCCTACAATGAGCAGTTCTTC.

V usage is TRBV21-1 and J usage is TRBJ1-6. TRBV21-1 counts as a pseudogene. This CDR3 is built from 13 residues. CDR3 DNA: TGTGCCAGCAGCATAGAGGGGGGTTCACCCCTCCACTTT. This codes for CASSIEGGSPLHF.

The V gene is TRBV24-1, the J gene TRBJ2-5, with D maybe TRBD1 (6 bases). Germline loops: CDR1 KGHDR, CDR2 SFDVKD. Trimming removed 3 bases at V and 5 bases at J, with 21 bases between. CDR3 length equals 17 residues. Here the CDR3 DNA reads TGTGCCACCAGTGATCCAAGGGGACAATTTACCGGGGAGACCCAGTACTTC. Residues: CATSDPRGQFTGETQYF.